These T cell receptor beta chains were read from a single sample in a study of blood T cell repertoires in COVID-19. Sequencing was performed with immunoSEQ multiplex PCR; in TCRdb, only in-frame clones are kept and a portion is missing. The sample lists 85,000 to 95,000 clones; 76% were seen once. Sequencing was carried out using peripheral blood. Receptors originate from an older man with acute or convalescent COVID-19. CDR3s include the opening cysteine and the closing phenylalanine or tryptophan. A D gene is named only where the DNA matches it firmly. Size values are once, few and many counts, or a class for expanded clones, and some rows have none.

d_call,clone_size,v_call,j_call,cdr3_nt,cdr3_aa
NA,NA,TRBV4-1,TRBJ2-1,TGCGCCAGCAGCCAAGAAATCACAGACGAGAATGAGCAGTTCTTC,CASSQEITDENEQFF
NA,NA,TRBV5-1,TRBJ1-1,TGCGCCAGCAGCTACACGGCCGACTTAACTGAAGCTTTCTTT,CASSYTADLTEAFF
TRBD2,NA,TRBV5-5,TRBJ2-7,TGTGCCAGCAGCTTGATAACTAGCGGGGGTAGCTCCTACGAGCAGTACTTC,CASSLITSGGSSYEQYF
TRBD2,NA,TRBV9,TRBJ2-5,TGTGCCAGCAGCGTAGCGTCTAGCGGGGGCACCCAGTACTTC,CASSVASSGGTQYF
TRBD1,few,TRBV13,TRBJ2-5,TGTGCCAGCAGCTTAGGCTCAGGGGGCGCGGAGACCCAGTACTTC,CASSLGSGGAETQYF
NA,NA,TRBV7-8,TRBJ1-1,TGTGCCAGCAGTCGAACACAGAACACTGAAGCTTTCTTT,CASSRTQNTEAFF
NA,NA,TRBV27,TRBJ1-5,TGTGCCAGCAGTTCATCTTCTGCAGGGTTGAACAATCAGCCCCAGCATTTT,CASSSSSAGLNNQPQHF
NA,NA,TRBV30,TRBJ1-1,TGTGCCTGGTCCTCAGGGAAACGCACTGAAGCTTTCTTT,CAWSSGKRTEAFF
TRBD1,few,TRBV27,TRBJ1-5,TGTGCCAGCAGGAGAACAGGGGCAAATCAGCCCCAGCATTTT,CASRRTGANQPQHF
TRBD1,NA,TRBV24-1,TRBJ1-1,TGTGCCACCAGTGATGACAGGGGTGAAGCTTTCTTT,CATSDDRGEAFF
NA,NA,TRBV7-9,TRBJ2-3,TGTGCCAGCAGCCCCCGTGCGGTAGATACGCAGTATTTT,CASSPRAVDTQYF
NA,NA,TRBV24-1,TRBJ1-2,TGTGCCACCAGTGGGAAGGGGAACTATGGCTACACCTTC,CATSGKGNYGYTF
NA,NA,TRBV4-1,TRBJ2-6,TGCGCCAGCAGCCCCAGGGGAACTGGGGCCAACGTCCTGACTTTC,CASSPRGTGANVLTF
TRBD2,few,TRBV7-9,TRBJ2-5,TGTGCCAGCAGCTTAATAGGGTCGCGGGGGCAAGAGACCCAGTACTTC,CASSLIGSRGQETQYF
NA,NA,TRBV30,TRBJ2-2,TGTGCCTTGGAGGGGCAGGGTTATGCCGGGGAGCTGTTTTTT,CALEGQGYAGELFF
NA,NA,TRBV15,TRBJ1-3,TGTGCCACCAGCAGAGACCCAGGGCTAGGAAACACCATATATTTT,CATSRDPGLGNTIYF
TRBD1,NA,TRBV9,TRBJ2-1,TGTGCCAGCAGCGTAGATTCCGCGGGCTGGCAGGGGGCCGGGTATTACAATGAGCAGTTCTTC,CASSVDSAGWQGAGYYNEQFF
TRBD2,NA,TRBV5-5,TRBJ2-5,TGTGCCAGCAGCTTGGCGCTAGCGGGGGGCCAGGCCAGAGAGACCCAGTACTTC,CASSLALAGGQARETQYF
NA,NA,TRBV4-1,TRBJ2-1,TGCGCCAGCAGGCTTCCGGGACACGATTTGGATGAGCAGTTCTTC,CASRLPGHDLDEQFF
NA,NA,TRBV2,TRBJ1-1,TGTGCCAGCAGTGGTGACAGGAACACTGAAGCTTTCTTT,CASSGDRNTEAFF
NA,NA,TRBV7-9,TRBJ1-6,TGTGCCAGCAGCTTAGACCAGGGTAATTCACCCCTCCACTTT,CASSLDQGNSPLHF
NA,few,TRBV15,TRBJ2-1,TGTGCCACCAGGAGATCTCTGTCGAATGAGCAGTTCTTC,CATRRSLSNEQFF